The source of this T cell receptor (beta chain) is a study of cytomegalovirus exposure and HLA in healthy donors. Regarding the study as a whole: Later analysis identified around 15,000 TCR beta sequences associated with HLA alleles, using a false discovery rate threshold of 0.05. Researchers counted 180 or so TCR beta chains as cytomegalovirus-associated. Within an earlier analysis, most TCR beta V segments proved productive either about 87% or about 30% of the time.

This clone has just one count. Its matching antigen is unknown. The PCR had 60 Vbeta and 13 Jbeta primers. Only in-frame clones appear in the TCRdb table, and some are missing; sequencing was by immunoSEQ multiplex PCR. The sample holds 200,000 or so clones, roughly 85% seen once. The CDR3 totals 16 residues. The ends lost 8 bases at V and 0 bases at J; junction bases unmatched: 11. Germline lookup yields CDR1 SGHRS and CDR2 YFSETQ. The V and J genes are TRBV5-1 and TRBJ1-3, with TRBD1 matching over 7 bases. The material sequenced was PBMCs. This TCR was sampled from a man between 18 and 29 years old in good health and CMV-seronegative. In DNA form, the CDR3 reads TGCGCCAGGATCCGGGACAGTACGATCTCTGGAAACACCATATATTTT. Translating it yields CARIRDSTISGNTIYF.